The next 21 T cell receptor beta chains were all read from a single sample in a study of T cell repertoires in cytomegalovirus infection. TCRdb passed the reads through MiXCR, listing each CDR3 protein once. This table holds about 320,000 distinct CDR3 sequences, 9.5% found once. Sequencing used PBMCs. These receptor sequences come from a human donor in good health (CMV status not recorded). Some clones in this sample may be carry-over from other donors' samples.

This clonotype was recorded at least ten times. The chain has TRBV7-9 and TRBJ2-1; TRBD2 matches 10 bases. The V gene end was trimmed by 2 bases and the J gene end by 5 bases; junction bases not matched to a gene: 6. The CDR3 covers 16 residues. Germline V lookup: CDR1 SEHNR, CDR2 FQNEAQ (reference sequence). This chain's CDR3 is CASSLWFGTSDNEQFF. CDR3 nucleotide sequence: TGTGCCAGCAGCTTATGGTTTGGGACTAGCGACAATGAGCAGTTCTTC.

The CDR3 loop reads CASRRSEYYNEQFF. Here the CDR3 DNA reads TGTGCCAGCCGCAGGTCGGAGTACTACAATGAGCAGTTCTTC. The chain carries TRBV7-2 and TRBJ2-1; no firm D call. The V gene lost 8 bases and the J gene lost 3 bases, with 14 bases spanning the gap. The CDR3 extends over 14 amino acids. Looked up from germline, CDR1 is SGHTA and CDR2 is FQGNSA.

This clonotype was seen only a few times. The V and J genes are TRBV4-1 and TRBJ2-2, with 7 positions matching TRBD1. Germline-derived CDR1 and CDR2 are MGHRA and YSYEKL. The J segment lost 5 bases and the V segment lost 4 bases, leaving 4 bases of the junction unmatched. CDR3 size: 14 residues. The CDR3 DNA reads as TGCGCCAGCAGCCGCCGGGACAGTACCGGGGAGCTGTTTTTT. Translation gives CASSRRDSTGELFF.

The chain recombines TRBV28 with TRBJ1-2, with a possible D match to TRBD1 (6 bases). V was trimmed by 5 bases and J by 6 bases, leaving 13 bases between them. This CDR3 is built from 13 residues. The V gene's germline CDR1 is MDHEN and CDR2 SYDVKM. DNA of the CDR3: TGTGCCAGCAGTGTTACAGGGTATCATGGCTACACCTTC. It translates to CASSVTGYHGYTF.

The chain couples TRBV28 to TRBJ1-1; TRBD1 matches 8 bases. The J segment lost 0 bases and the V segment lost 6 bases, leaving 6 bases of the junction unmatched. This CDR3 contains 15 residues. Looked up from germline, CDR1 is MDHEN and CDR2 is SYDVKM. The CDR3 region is CASRLPGQVNTEAFF. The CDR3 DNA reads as TGTGCCAGCAGACTACCGGGACAGGTGAACACTGAAGCTTTCTTT.

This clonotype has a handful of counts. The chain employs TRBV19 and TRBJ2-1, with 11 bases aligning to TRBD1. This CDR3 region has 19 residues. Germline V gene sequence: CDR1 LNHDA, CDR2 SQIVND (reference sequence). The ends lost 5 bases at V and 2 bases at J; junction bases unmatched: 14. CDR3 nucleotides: TGTGCCAGTAGTCGGACAGGGGGCTTTAGCGGGAGACCCTACAATGAGCAGTTCTTC. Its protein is CASSRTGGFSGRPYNEQFF.

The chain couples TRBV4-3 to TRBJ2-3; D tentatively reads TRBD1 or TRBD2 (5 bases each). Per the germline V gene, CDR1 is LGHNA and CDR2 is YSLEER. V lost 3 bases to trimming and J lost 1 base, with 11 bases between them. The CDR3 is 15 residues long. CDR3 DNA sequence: TGCGCCAGCAGCCATTGGGGGACCCGCACAGATACGCAGTATTTT. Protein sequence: CASSHWGTRTDTQYF.

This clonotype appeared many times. The CDR3 DNA follows: TGTGCCAGCACTCTACAGGGGAGACAAGAGACCCAGTACTTC. Its translation is CASTLQGRQETQYF. V usage is TRBV6-6 and J usage is TRBJ2-5; 7 bases map to TRBD1. The CDR3 has 14 residues. Germline CDR1 and CDR2: MNHNY and SVGAGI (reference sequence). V was pared by 7 bases and J by 2 bases, with 7 bases of the junction left unmatched.

CDR3 DNA sequence: TGTGCCACCAGCACTATGGGACAGCTCTCCTACGAGCAGTACTTC. This codes for CATSTMGQLSYEQYF. The chain combines TRBV15 with TRBJ2-7, with 7 bases fitting TRBD1. The V gene's germline CDR1 is LNHNV and CDR2 YYDKDF (reference sequence). The J segment lost 0 bases and the V segment lost 4 bases, leaving 6 bases of the junction unmatched. This CDR3 has 15 amino acids.

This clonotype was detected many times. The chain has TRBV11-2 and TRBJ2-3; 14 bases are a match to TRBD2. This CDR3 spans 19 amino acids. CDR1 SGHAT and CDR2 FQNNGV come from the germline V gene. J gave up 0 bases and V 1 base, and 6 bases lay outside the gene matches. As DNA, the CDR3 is TGTGCCAGCAGCTTAGTGGGACTAGCGGGGGCCTTTAGCACAGATACGCAGTATTTT. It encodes CASSLVGLAGAFSTDTQYF.

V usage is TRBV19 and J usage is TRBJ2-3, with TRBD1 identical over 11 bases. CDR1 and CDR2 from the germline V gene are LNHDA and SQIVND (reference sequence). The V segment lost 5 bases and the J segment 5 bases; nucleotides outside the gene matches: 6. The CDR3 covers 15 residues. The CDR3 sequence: CASSPRTGGVDTQYF. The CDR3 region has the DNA TGTGCCAGTAGTCCTAGGACAGGGGGCGTAGATACGCAGTATTTT.

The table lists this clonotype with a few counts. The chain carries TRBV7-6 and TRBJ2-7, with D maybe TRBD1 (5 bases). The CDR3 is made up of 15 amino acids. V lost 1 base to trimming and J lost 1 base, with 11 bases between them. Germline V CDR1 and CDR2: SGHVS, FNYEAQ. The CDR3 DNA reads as TGTGCCAGCAGCTTAGTGGGGCGGCAGTCCTACGAGCAGTACTTC. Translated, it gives CASSLVGRQSYEQYF.

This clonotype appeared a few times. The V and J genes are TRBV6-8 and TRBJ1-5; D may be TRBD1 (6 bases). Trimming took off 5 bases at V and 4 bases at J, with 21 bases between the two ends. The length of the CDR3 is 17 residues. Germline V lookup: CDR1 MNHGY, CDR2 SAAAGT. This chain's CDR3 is CASSAWGFLGGNQPQHF. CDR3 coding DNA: TGTGCCAGCAGTGCTTGGGGATTCCTAGGGGGAAATCAGCCCCAGCATTTT.

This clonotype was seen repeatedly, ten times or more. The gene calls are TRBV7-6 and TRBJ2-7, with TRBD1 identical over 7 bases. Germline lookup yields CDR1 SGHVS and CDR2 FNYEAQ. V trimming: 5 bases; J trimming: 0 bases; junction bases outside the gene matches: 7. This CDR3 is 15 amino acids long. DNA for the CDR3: TGTGCCAGCAGCATAACAGGGGTCCCCTCCTACGAGCAGTACTTC. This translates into CASSITGVPSYEQYF.

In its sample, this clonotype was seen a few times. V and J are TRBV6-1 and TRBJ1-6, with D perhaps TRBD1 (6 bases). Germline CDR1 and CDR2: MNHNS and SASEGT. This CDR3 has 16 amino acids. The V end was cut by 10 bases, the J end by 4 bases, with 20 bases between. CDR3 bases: TGTGCCACCAACACTGGGGGCGGGCGATATAATTCACCCCTCCACTTT. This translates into CATNTGGGRYNSPLHF.

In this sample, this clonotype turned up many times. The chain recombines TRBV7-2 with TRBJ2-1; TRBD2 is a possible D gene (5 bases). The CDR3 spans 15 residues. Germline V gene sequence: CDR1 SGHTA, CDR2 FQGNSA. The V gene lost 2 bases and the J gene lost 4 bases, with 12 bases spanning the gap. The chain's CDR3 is CASSLKTRTYNEQFF. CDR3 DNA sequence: TGTGCCAGCAGCTTAAAAACAAGGACTTACAATGAGCAGTTCTTC.

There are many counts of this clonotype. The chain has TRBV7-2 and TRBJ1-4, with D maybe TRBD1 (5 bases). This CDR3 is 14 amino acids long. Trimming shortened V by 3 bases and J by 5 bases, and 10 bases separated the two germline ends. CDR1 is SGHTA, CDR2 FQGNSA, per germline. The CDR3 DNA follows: TGTGCCAGCAGCTTGGACACCTTCAATGAAAAACTGTTTTTT. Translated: CASSLDTFNEKLFF.

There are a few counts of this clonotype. This CDR3 reads CASSPLAGVNYEQYF. The DNA for the CDR3 is TGTGCCAGCAGCCCTCTAGCGGGAGTCAACTACGAGCAGTACTTC. This sequence joins TRBV6-2 or TRBV6-3 and TRBJ2-7; TRBD2 agrees at 10 bases. CDR3 length: 15 amino acids. The germline gives CDR1 MNHEY, CDR2 SVGEGT. V shed 6 bases and J 3 bases; nucleotides not matched to a gene: 8.

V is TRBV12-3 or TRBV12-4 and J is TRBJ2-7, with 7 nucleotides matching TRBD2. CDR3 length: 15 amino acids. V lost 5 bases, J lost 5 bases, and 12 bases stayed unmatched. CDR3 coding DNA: TGTGCCAGCAGTCCGTGGGTGGGGGGGAGTAACGAGCAGTACTTC. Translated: CASSPWVGGSNEQYF.

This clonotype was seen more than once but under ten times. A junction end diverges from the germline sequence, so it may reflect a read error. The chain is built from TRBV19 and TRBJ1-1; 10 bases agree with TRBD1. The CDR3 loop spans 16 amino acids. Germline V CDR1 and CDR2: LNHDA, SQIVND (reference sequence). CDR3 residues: CASSLETGGMNTEAFF. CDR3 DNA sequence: TGTGCCAGTAGTTTAGAGACAGGGGGCATGAACACTGAAGCTTTCTTT.

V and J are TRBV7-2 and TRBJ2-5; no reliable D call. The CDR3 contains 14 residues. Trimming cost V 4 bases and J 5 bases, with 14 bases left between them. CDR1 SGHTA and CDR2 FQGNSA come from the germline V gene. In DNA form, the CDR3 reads TGTGCCAGCAGCTCTTTTGGGGTGTCCGAGACCCAGTACTTC. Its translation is CASSSFGVSETQYF.